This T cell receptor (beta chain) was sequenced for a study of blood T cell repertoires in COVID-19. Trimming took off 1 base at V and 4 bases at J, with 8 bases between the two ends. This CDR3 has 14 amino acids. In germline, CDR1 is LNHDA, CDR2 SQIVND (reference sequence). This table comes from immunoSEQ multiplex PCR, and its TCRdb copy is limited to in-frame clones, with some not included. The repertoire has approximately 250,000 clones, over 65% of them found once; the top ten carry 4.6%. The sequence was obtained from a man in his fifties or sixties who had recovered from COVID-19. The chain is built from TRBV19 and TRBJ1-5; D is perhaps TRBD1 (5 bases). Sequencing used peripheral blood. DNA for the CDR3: TGTGCCAGTAGTATAGGGGCAGGGAATCAGCCCCAGCATTTT. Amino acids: CASSIGAGNQPQHF.